Presented here are 10 T cell receptor beta chains from one specimen sequenced in a study of blood T cells in healthy people across ages. Next came a second PCR, run for about 7 to 11 cycles, which used a sample-barcoded 5' primer along with a J-beta primer mix. Using its own MiXCR run on the 5' RACE reads, TCRdb lists one record per CDR3 protein. Seen here are hundreds of thousands of distinct CDR3 sequences, around a quarter observed once, and the top ten hold 9.4%. The data were also submitted as part of a second study, on T cells of mothers and their children.

The source material was blood. The source of these receptors is a boy aged 10-17 years in good health.

The chain uses TRBV20-1 and TRBJ2-1; TRBD2 agrees at 11 bases. Germline lookup yields CDR1 DFQATT and CDR2 SNEGSKA (reference sequence). This CDR3 has 14 residues. Unmatched junction bases numbered 4, after V lost 3 bases and J lost 6 bases. The CDR3 nucleotides read TGCAGTGCTAGTCCAACTAGCGGGGGCAATGAGCAGTTCTTC. Translated: CSASPTSGGNEQFF.

CDR3 amino acids: CASRPLAQGTDTQYF. CDR3 coding DNA: TGTGCCAGCAGGCCTCTAGCTCAAGGCACAGATACGCAGTATTTT. This chain joins TRBV11-2 and TRBJ2-3; maybe TRBD2 (5 bases). Trimming removed 6 bases from V and 1 base from J, with 14 bases in between. Germline CDR1 and CDR2: SGHAT and FQNNGV. This CDR3 is built from 15 residues.

This clonotype was seen more than once but under ten times. The chain is built from TRBV5-1 and TRBJ2-5; TRBD1 aligns across 10 bases. The CDR3 spans 17 residues. After removal of 4 bases from V and 3 bases from J, the junction contained 12 bases not matched to a gene. Germline V lookup: CDR1 SGHRS, CDR2 YFSETQ. The CDR3 region is CASSERQGAILEETQYF. In DNA form, the CDR3 reads TGCGCCAGCAGCGAACGACAGGGGGCCATTCTAGAAGAGACCCAGTACTTC.

This clonotype was recorded a few times. V and J are TRBV10-3 and TRBJ2-1; a weak D match, TRBD1 (5 bases). The assigned J gene may be wrong: the sequence end matches TRBJ2-7 better. Germline V gives CDR1 ENHRY, CDR2 SYGVKD. CDR3 size: 12 residues. The CDR3 loop reads CAISDIGDEQYF. Here the CDR3 DNA reads TGTGCCATCAGTGACATAGGGGACGAGCAGTACTTC.

V usage is TRBV5-1 and J usage is TRBJ2-3; D not certain. The CDR3 consists of 15 residues. Germline-derived CDR1 and CDR2 are SGHRS and YFSETQ. V lost 7 bases, J lost 2 bases, and 17 bases lay in between. CDR3 bases: TGCGCCAGCGCCGCATTGTCCCCCTACACAGATACGCAGTATTTT. Translating gives CASAALSPYTDTQYF.

The chain employs TRBV4-3 and TRBJ2-7; weak D call: TRBD2 (6 bases). The DNA end is a closer match to TRBJ2-5, so the J assignment may be wrong. CDR3 length: 14 residues. The germline gives CDR1 LGHNA, CDR2 YSLEER. The CDR3 here is CASSQDNGGETQYF. The CDR3 region has the DNA TGCGCCAGCAGCCAAGATAACGGGGGTGAGACCCAGTACTTC.

This clonotype was counted between two and nine times. The genes are TRBV5-1 and TRBJ1-1; TRBD1 might be the D (5 bases). Trimming cost V 0 bases and J 6 bases, with 9 bases left between them. The CDR3 spans 13 residues. Looked up from germline, CDR1 is SGHRS and CDR2 is YFSETQ. Here the CDR3 reads CASSLERGSEAFF. CDR3 in DNA: TGCGCCAGCAGCTTGGAACGGGGCTCTGAAGCTTTCTTT. Looking up the rest from reference TRBV5-1 and TRBJ1-1 gives the full variable domain: KAGVTQTPRYLIKTRGQQVTLSCSPISGHRSVSWYQQTPGQGLQFLFEYFSETQRNKGNFPGRFSGRQFSNSRSEMNVSTLELGDSALYLCASSLERGSEAFFGQGTRLTVV.

In its sample, this clonotype was seen a few times. The rearrangement links TRBV6-6 to TRBJ2-7; TRBD1 might be the D (5 bases). This CDR3 is built from 14 residues. Germline CDR1 reads MNHNY; CDR2 reads SVGAGI (reference sequence). Trimming removed 2 bases at V and 5 bases at J, with 13 bases between. CDR3 in DNA: TGTGCCAGCAGTTACCAGGGAACGAGGAACGAGCAGTACTTC. The encoded protein is CASSYQGTRNEQYF.

The J gene is TRBJ2-1, the V gene TRBV5-6, with 8 bases aligning to TRBD2. The germline CDR1 and CDR2 sequences are SGHDT and YYEEEE. The length of the CDR3 is 16 residues. The trim removed 4 bases at V and 0 bases at J, leaving 6 bases unmatched. The CDR3 DNA reads TGTGCCAGCAGCGAAACCGGGACTAGCTCCTACAATGAGCAGTTCTTC. This encodes CASSETGTSSYNEQFF. The full variable domain, completed using reference TRBV5-6 and TRBJ2-1, is DAGVTQSPTHLIKTRGQQVTLRCSPKSGHDTVSWYQQALGQGPQFIFQYYEEEERQRGNFPDRFSGHQFPNYSSELNVNALLLGDSALYLCASSETGTSSYNEQFFGPGTRLTVL.

The sample holds a few counts of this clonotype. This chain joins TRBV10-3 and TRBJ2-5; TRBD2 agrees at 7 bases. V was pared by 5 bases and J by 1 base, with 7 bases of the junction left unmatched. The CDR3 has 15 amino acids. In germline, CDR1 is ENHRY, CDR2 SYGVKD. The CDR3 region has the DNA TGTGCCATCAGTCCAACTAGCGTGATCCAAGAGACCCAGTACTTC. It yields the protein CAISPTSVIQETQYF.